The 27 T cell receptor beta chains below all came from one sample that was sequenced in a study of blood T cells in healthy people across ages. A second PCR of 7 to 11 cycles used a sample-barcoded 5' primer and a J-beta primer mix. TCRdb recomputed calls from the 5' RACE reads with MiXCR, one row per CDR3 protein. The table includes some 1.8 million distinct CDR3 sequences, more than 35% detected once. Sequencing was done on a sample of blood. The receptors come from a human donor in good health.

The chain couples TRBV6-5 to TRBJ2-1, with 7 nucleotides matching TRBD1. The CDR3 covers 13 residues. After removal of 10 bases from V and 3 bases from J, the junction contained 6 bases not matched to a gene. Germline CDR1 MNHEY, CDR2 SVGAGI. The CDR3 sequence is CATRRDSYNEQFF. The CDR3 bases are TGTGCCACCCGTCGGGACAGCTACAATGAGCAGTTCTTC.

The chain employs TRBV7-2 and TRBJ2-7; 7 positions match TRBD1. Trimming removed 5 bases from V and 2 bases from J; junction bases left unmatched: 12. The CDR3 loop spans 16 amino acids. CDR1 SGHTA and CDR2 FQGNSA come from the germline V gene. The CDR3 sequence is CASSPGPTGVAYEQYF. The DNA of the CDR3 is TGTGCCAGCAGCCCGGGCCCCACAGGGGTTGCCTACGAGCAGTACTTC.

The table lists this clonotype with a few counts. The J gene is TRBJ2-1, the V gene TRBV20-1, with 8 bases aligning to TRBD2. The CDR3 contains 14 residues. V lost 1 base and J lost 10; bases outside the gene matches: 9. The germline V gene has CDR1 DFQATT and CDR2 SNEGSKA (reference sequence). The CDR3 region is CSARASGGLTEQFF. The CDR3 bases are TGCAGTGCTAGAGCGAGCGGGGGCCTGACGGAGCAGTTCTTC.

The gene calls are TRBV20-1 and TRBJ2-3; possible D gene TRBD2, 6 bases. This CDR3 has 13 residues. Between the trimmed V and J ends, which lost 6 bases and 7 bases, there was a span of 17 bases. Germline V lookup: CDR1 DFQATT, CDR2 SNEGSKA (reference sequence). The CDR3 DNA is TGCAGTGCCGTGGCGAGTAGCGGAAATACGCAGTATTTT. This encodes CSAVASSGNTQYF.

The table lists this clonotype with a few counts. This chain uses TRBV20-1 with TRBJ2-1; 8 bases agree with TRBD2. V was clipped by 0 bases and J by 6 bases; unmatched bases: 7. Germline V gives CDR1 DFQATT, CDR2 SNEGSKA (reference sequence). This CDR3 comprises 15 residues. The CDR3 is CSARDPSGSLNEQFF. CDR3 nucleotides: TGCAGTGCTAGAGATCCTAGCGGGTCCCTCAATGAGCAGTTCTTC.

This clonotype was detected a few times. The CDR3 is CSARDLGIRGVESYEQYF. CDR3 nucleotide sequence: TGCAGTGCTAGAGATCTAGGTATCCGGGGCGTCGAATCCTACGAGCAGTACTTC. The chain uses TRBV20-1 and TRBJ2-7; TRBD1 or TRBD2 may be the D gene (5 bases each). There are 18 residues in the CDR3. The germline CDR1 and CDR2 sequences are DFQATT and SNEGSKA (reference sequence). V lost 0 bases and J 1 base, leaving 22 bases between the germline ends.

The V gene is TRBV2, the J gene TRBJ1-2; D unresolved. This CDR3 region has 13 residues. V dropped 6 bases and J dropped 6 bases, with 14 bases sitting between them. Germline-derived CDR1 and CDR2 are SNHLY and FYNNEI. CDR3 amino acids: CASRGWEGNGYTF. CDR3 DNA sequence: TGTGCCAGCAGGGGGTGGGAGGGTAATGGCTACACCTTC.

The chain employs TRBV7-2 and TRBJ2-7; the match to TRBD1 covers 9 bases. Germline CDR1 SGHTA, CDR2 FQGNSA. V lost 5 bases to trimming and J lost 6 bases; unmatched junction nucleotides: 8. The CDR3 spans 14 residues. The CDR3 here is CASSPDGTGIEQYF. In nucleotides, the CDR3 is TGTGCCAGCAGCCCAGACGGGACAGGGATCGAGCAGTACTTC.

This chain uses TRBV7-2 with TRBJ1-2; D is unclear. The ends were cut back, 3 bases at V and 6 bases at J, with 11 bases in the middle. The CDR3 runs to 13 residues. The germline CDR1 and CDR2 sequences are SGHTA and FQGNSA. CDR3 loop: CASSFRTINGYTF. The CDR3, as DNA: TGTGCCAGCAGCTTTAGGACGATTAATGGCTACACCTTC.

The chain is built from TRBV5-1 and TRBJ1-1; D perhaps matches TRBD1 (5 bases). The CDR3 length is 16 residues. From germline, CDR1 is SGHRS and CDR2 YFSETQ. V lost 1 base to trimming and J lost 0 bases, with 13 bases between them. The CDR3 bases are TGCGCCAGCAGCTTGACCCCTTCACAGGTGAACACTGAAGCTTTCTTT. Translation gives CASSLTPSQVNTEAFF.

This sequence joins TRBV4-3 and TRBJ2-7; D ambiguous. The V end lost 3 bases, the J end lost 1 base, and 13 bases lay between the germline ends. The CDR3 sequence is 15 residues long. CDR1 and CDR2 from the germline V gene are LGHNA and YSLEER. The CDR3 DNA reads TGCGCCAGCAGCCAGTTTCTCCAAGGGTCCTACGAGCAGTACTTC. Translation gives CASSQFLQGSYEQYF.

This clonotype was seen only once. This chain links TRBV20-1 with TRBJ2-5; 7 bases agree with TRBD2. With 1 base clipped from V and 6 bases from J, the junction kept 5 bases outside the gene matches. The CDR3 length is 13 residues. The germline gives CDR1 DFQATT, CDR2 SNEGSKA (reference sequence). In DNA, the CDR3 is TGCAGTGCTAGAGGAGGAGCGGGGAAGACCCAGTACTTC. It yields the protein CSARGGAGKTQYF.

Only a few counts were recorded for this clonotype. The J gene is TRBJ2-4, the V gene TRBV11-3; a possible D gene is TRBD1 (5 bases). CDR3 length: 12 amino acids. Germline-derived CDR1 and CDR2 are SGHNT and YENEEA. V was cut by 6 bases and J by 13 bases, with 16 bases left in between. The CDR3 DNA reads TGTGCCAGCAGTTTGGGGCAACTTTCCCAGTACTTC. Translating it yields CASSLGQLSQYF.

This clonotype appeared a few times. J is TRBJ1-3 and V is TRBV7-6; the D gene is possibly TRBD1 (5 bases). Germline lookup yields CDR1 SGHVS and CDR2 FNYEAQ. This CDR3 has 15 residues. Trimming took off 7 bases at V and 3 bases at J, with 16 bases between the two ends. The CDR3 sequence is CASIHHSGDGNTIYF. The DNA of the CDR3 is TGTGCCAGCATTCACCATTCGGGGGATGGAAACACCATATATTTT.

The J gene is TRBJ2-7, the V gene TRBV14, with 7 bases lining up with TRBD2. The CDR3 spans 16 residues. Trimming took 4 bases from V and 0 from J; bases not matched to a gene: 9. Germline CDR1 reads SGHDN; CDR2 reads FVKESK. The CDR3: CASSLMTSYSSYEQYF. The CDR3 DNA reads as TGTGCCAGCAGCCTTATGACTAGCTATTCCTCCTACGAGCAGTACTTC.

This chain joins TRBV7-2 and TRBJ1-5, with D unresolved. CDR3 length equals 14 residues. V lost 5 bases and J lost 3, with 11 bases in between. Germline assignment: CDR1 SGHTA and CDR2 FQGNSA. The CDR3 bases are TGTGCCAGCAGCGCAGGACCCCTCAATCAGCCCCAGCATTTT. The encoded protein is CASSAGPLNQPQHF.

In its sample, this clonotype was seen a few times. The CDR3 DNA reads TGTGCCAGCAGCTATACAGGGTTGAGTGAGCAGTTCTTC. It is translated as CASSYTGLSEQFF. The rearrangement links TRBV7-3 to TRBJ2-1, with a possible D match to TRBD1 (6 bases). The CDR3 is 13 amino acids. CDR1 and CDR2 (germline): SGHTA, FQGTGA. Trimming shortened V by 4 bases and J by 9 bases, and 13 bases separated the two germline ends.

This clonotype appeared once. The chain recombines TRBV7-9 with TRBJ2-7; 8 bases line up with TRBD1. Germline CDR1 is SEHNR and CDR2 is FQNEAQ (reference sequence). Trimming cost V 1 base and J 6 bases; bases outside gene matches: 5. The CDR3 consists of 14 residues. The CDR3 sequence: CASSLGVGQGEQYF. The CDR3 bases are TGTGCCAGCAGCTTAGGTGTCGGACAGGGCGAGCAGTACTTC.

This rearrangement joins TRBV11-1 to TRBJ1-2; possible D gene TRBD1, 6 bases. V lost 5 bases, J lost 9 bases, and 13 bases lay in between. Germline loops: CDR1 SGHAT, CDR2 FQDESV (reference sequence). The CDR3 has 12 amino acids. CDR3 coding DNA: TGTGCCAGCAGCCTACAGGGAGTAAGCTACACCTTC. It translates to CASSLQGVSYTF.

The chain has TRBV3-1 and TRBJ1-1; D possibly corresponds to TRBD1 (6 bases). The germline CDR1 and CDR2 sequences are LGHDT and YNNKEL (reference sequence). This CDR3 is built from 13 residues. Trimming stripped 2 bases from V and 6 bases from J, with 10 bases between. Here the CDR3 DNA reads TGTGCCAGCAGCCAACACCCAGGGGCTGAAGCTTTCTTT. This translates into CASSQHPGAEAFF. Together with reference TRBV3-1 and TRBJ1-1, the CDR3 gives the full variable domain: DTAVSQTPKYLVTQMGNDKSIKCEQNLGHDTMYWYKQDSKKFLKIMFSYNNKELIINETVPNRFSPKSPDKAHLNLHINSLELGDSAVYFCASSQHPGAEAFFGQGTRLTVV.

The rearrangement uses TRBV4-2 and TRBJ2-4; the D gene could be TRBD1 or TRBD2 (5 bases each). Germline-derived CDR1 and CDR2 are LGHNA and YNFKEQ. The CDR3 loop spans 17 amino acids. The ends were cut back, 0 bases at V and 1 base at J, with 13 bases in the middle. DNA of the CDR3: TGTGCCAGCAGCCAAGAGAGGGGAACAGCGGCCAAAAACATTCAGTACTTC. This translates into CASSQERGTAAKNIQYF.

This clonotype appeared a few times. This CDR3 reads CASSLSSGGAQNEQFF. For the CDR3, the DNA is TGTGCCAGCAGCTTATCCAGCGGGGGGGCTCAAAATGAGCAGTTCTTC. V usage is TRBV7-3 and J usage is TRBJ2-1, with 10 bases aligning to TRBD2. Germline lookup yields CDR1 SGHTA and CDR2 FQGTGA. Trimming took 2 bases from V and 7 from J; bases not matched to a gene: 8. The CDR3 has 16 residues.

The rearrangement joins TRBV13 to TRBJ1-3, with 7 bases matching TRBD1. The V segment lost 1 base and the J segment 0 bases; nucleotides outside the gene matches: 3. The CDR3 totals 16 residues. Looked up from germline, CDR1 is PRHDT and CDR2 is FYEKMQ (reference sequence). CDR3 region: CASSLDRGNSGNTIYF. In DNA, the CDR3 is TGTGCCAGCAGCTTAGACAGGGGTAACTCTGGAAACACCATATATTTT.

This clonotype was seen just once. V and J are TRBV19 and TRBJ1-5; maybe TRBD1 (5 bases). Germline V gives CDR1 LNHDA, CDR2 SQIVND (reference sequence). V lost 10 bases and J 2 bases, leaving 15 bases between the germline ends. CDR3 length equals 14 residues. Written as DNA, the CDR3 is TGTGCCACCCGGGGGTCCTTGGGCAATCAGCCCCAGCATTTT. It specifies CATRGSLGNQPQHF.

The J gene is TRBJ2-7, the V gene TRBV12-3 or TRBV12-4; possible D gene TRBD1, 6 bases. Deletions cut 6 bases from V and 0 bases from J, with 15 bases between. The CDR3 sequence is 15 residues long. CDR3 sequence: CASSLGQPHSYEQYF. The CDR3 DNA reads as TGTGCCAGCAGCTTGGGACAACCTCACTCCTACGAGCAGTACTTC.

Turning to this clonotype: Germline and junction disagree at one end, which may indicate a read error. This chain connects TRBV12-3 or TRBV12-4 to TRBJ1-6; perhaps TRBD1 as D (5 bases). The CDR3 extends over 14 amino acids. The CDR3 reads CASNRQNRNSPLHF. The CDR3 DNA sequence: TGTGCCAGCAACAGACAGAACCGTAATTCGCCCCTCCACTTT.

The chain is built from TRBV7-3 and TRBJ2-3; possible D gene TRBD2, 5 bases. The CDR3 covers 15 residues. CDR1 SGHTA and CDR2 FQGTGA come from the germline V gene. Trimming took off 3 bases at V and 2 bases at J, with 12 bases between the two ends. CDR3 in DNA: TGTGCCAGCAGCTTTGTCAGCGGCAACACAGATACGCAGTATTTT. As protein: CASSFVSGNTDTQYF.